These T cell receptor beta chains were read from a single sample in a study of control samples from healthy donors and cancer patients. Sequenced by immunoSEQ multiplex PCR; TCRdb stores in-frame clones only, minus some. The data show about 120,000 clones, more than 80% seen once. Specimen: blood. These receptors were obtained from a man aged 45-65 years in good health. Each CDR3 is given with its conserved first and last residue. The order of the fields is CDR3 DNA, CDR3 protein, CDR3 length, J gene, clone size, V gene, D gene. D genes are given only for firm matches. Clone size is stated in some rows and not others, as once, few, many or a class when expanded.

CDR3nt: TGTGCCAGCAGCTTAACGGTGTCTAGCGGGGGATTACAAGAGACCCAGTACTTC
CDR3aa: CASSLTVSSGGLQETQYF
len: 18
j_gene: TRBJ2-5
abundance: .
v_gene: TRBV11-3
d_gene: TRBD2

CDR3nt: TGTGCCAGCAGCTTGGGCCGGGACAGGATATTCAATGAGCAGTTCTTC
CDR3aa: CASSLGRDRIFNEQFF
len: 16
j_gene: TRBJ2-1
abundance: .
v_gene: TRBV5-6
d_gene: TRBD1

CDR3nt: TGCGCCAGCAGCCAAACTCCCGGCTTGGGAAGCGAGCAGTACTTC
CDR3aa: CASSQTPGLGSEQYF
len: 15
j_gene: TRBJ2-7
abundance: .
v_gene: TRBV4-1
d_gene: .

CDR3nt: TGTGCCAGCAGCCAACGGGATATCATGGGGCCAGATACGCAGTATTTT
CDR3aa: CASSQRDIMGPDTQYF
len: 16
j_gene: TRBJ2-3
abundance: .
v_gene: TRBV3-1/TRBV3-2
d_gene: .

CDR3nt: TGTGCCAGCAGCGTAGTGGACAGGCCAATGAACACTGAAGCTTTCTTT
CDR3aa: CASSVVDRPMNTEAFF
len: 16
j_gene: TRBJ1-1
abundance: .
v_gene: TRBV9
d_gene: TRBD1

CDR3nt: TGTGCCAGCAGCAAAGATCCGAGGCGGCTTCCCGGCACAGATACGCAGTATTTT
CDR3aa: CASSKDPRRLPGTDTQYF
len: 18
j_gene: TRBJ2-3
abundance: .
v_gene: TRBV21-1
d_gene: .

CDR3nt: TGCGCCAGCAGCTTAACTAGCGGCTCCTACGAGCAGTACTTC
CDR3aa: CASSLTSGSYEQYF
len: 14
j_gene: TRBJ2-7
abundance: .
v_gene: TRBV5-1
d_gene: TRBD2

CDR3nt: TGTGCCAGCAGCCGCCTCAGCGGGGGGAGCACAGATACGCAGTATTTT
CDR3aa: CASSRLSGGSTDTQYF
len: 16
j_gene: TRBJ2-3
abundance: .
v_gene: TRBV4-2
d_gene: TRBD2

CDR3nt: TGTGCCAGCAGTACCATTGGACAGGGGGCAAGCTATGGCTACACCTTC
CDR3aa: CASSTIGQGASYGYTF
len: 16
j_gene: TRBJ1-2
abundance: .
v_gene: TRBV2
d_gene: TRBD1

CDR3nt: TGTGCCAGCAGCTTAACTCGGGACAGAGGGCACTTC
CDR3aa: CASSLTRDRGHF
len: 12
j_gene: TRBJ2-5
abundance: .
v_gene: TRBV7-8
d_gene: TRBD1

CDR3nt: TGTGCCAGCAGCTCCGGGACAGGATCTTACGAGCAGTACTTC
CDR3aa: CASSSGTGSYEQYF
len: 14
j_gene: TRBJ2-7
abundance: few
v_gene: TRBV4-2
d_gene: TRBD1

CDR3nt: TGCGCCAGCAGCCAAGATATAGGACAGGTGGGCCGCAATGAGCAGTTCTTC
CDR3aa: CASSQDIGQVGRNEQFF
len: 17
j_gene: TRBJ2-1
abundance: .
v_gene: TRBV4-1
d_gene: TRBD1

CDR3nt: TGTGCCTGGAGTGGCTATGGCTACACCTTC
CDR3aa: CAWSGYGYTF
len: 10
j_gene: TRBJ1-2
abundance: .
v_gene: TRBV30
d_gene: .

CDR3nt: TGTGCCTGGAGTTCGGGGCGGGAGACCCAGTACTTC
CDR3aa: CAWSSGRETQYF
len: 12
j_gene: TRBJ2-5
abundance: .
v_gene: TRBV30
d_gene: .

CDR3nt: TGTGCCAGCAGTTACGGAACGGGACAGACTGTGACCCAGCATTTT
CDR3aa: CASSYGTGQTVTQHF
len: 15
j_gene: TRBJ1-5
abundance: .
v_gene: TRBV6-6
d_gene: TRBD1

CDR3nt: TGTGCCAGCAGTGAAAGTCGGACAGTGGGCCCAGATACGCAGTATTTT
CDR3aa: CASSESRTVGPDTQYF
len: 16
j_gene: TRBJ2-3
abundance: .
v_gene: TRBV2
d_gene: .

CDR3nt: TGTGCCAGCAGCTTAGCGCGAGGTTTTCAGCCCCAGCATTTT
CDR3aa: CASSLARGFQPQHF
len: 14
j_gene: TRBJ1-5
abundance: .
v_gene: TRBV7-8
d_gene: .

CDR3nt: TGTGCCAGCAGGCCGACAGGGGCGAGGATCACCGGGGAGCTGTTTTTT
CDR3aa: CASRPTGARITGELFF
len: 16
j_gene: TRBJ2-2
abundance: .
v_gene: TRBV3-1/TRBV3-2
d_gene: TRBD1

CDR3nt: TGTGCCAGCAGCCAAGCGGGACAGGCAAATTCACCCCTCCACTTT
CDR3aa: CASSQAGQANSPLHF
len: 15
j_gene: TRBJ1-6
abundance: .
v_gene: TRBV14
d_gene: TRBD1

CDR3nt: TGTGCCAGCAGCGATCGGACAGGGCCAAACTATGGCTACACCTTC
CDR3aa: CASSDRTGPNYGYTF
len: 15
j_gene: TRBJ1-2
abundance: .
v_gene: TRBV4-2
d_gene: TRBD1

CDR3nt: TGTGCCAGCAGTTACGGGACAGAAGGCACTGAAGCTTTCTTT
CDR3aa: CASSYGTEGTEAFF
len: 14
j_gene: TRBJ1-1
abundance: few
v_gene: TRBV6-6
d_gene: TRBD1

CDR3nt: TGTGCCAGCAGTTACTCTCCGACAGGGGGCCGACCCCTCCACTTT
CDR3aa: CASSYSPTGGRPLHF
len: 15
j_gene: TRBJ1-6
abundance: .
v_gene: TRBV6-5
d_gene: TRBD1

CDR3nt: TGTGCCAGCAGAAACAGGGTTGGCGGCACTGAAGCTTTCTTT
CDR3aa: CASRNRVGGTEAFF
len: 14
j_gene: TRBJ1-1
abundance: .
v_gene: TRBV2
d_gene: .

CDR3nt: TGTGCCAGCACGGAAATTAGCAATGTGGGAGAGACCCAGTACTTC
CDR3aa: CASTEISNVGETQYF
len: 15
j_gene: TRBJ2-5
abundance: .
v_gene: TRBV6-6
d_gene: .

CDR3nt: TGTGCCAGCAGCTTAGCCCCCCGGGGTACCGGGGAGCTGTTTTTT
CDR3aa: CASSLAPRGTGELFF
len: 15
j_gene: TRBJ2-2
abundance: few
v_gene: TRBV7-6
d_gene: .

CDR3nt: TGTGCCAGCAGGGGGGGGCACGAGCAGTACTTC
CDR3aa: CASRGGHEQYF
len: 11
j_gene: TRBJ2-7
abundance: .
v_gene: TRBV6-5
d_gene: .

CDR3nt: TGTGCCAGCAGTACAGGACAGACCAATCAGCCCCAGCATTTT
CDR3aa: CASSTGQTNQPQHF
len: 14
j_gene: TRBJ1-5
abundance: .
v_gene: TRBV25-1
d_gene: .

CDR3nt: TGTGCCAGCAACCCGCACGGGACTAGCGGGAATGAGCAGTTCTTC
CDR3aa: CASNPHGTSGNEQFF
len: 15
j_gene: TRBJ2-1
abundance: .
v_gene: TRBV27
d_gene: TRBD2

CDR3nt: TGTGCCAGCAGCCAAGTTTTAGGGGGGACCGCAGATACGCAGTATTTT
CDR3aa: CASSQVLGGTADTQYF
len: 16
j_gene: TRBJ2-3
abundance: .
v_gene: TRBV4-2
d_gene: .

CDR3nt: TGCGCCAGCAGCTTGGAGGGCAGCTACTACGAGCAGTACTTC
CDR3aa: CASSLEGSYYEQYF
len: 14
j_gene: TRBJ2-7
abundance: .
v_gene: TRBV5-1
d_gene: .

CDR3nt: TGTGCCAGCTCACCAGGACCGATCTATGGCTACACCTTC
CDR3aa: CASSPGPIYGYTF
len: 13
j_gene: TRBJ1-2
abundance: .
v_gene: TRBV18
d_gene: .

CDR3nt: TGCGCCAGCAAGGAGACAGCGAACACTGAAGCTTTCTTT
CDR3aa: CASKETANTEAFF
len: 13
j_gene: TRBJ1-1
abundance: once
v_gene: TRBV5-1
d_gene: .

CDR3nt: TGCGCCAGCAGCCCCGCGGGGGAGACCCAGTACTTC
CDR3aa: CASSPAGETQYF
len: 12
j_gene: TRBJ2-5
abundance: .
v_gene: TRBV5-1
d_gene: .

CDR3nt: TGTGCCTGGAGTGACAGTCTGAACACTGAAGCTTTCTTT
CDR3aa: CAWSDSLNTEAFF
len: 13
j_gene: TRBJ1-1
abundance: .
v_gene: TRBV30
d_gene: .

CDR3nt: TGTGCCAGCAGCCAAGAAGGGGTCTCTGGAAACACCATATATTTT
CDR3aa: CASSQEGVSGNTIYF
len: 15
j_gene: TRBJ1-3
abundance: once
v_gene: TRBV3-1/TRBV3-2
d_gene: .

CDR3nt: TGTGCCAGCAGCTTCGGGGCCCAAGAGACCCAGTACTTC
CDR3aa: CASSFGAQETQYF
len: 13
j_gene: TRBJ2-5
abundance: .
v_gene: TRBV5-4
d_gene: .

CDR3nt: TGTGCCTGGAGGGGACAGGGCAACCAGCCCCAGCATTTT
CDR3aa: CAWRGQGNQPQHF
len: 13
j_gene: TRBJ1-5
abundance: once
v_gene: TRBV30
d_gene: TRBD1

CDR3nt: TGTGCCAGCAGCCAAGATCGAAGCTTAAGGGCCGCTGGCTATGGCTACACCTTC
CDR3aa: CASSQDRSLRAAGYGYTF
len: 18
j_gene: TRBJ1-2
abundance: .
v_gene: TRBV3-1/TRBV3-2
d_gene: .

CDR3nt: TGTGCCAGCTCACCACCGGGACGGAAAAACTATGGCTACACCTTC
CDR3aa: CASSPPGRKNYGYTF
len: 15
j_gene: TRBJ1-2
abundance: .
v_gene: TRBV18
d_gene: .

CDR3nt: TGTGCCAGCAGCAAAGGACAGGGAATTTACAATGAGCAGTTCTTC
CDR3aa: CASSKGQGIYNEQFF
len: 15
j_gene: TRBJ2-1
abundance: .
v_gene: TRBV11-2
d_gene: TRBD1

CDR3nt: TGTGCCAGCAGCCCCGGGACAGGGTCCTACGAGCAGTACTTC
CDR3aa: CASSPGTGSYEQYF
len: 14
j_gene: TRBJ2-7
abundance: .
v_gene: TRBV11-3
d_gene: TRBD1

CDR3nt: TGTGCCAGCCGAACGGGGCTAGCGGTATACAATGAGCAGTTCTTC
CDR3aa: CASRTGLAVYNEQFF
len: 15
j_gene: TRBJ2-1
abundance: .
v_gene: TRBV3-1/TRBV3-2
d_gene: TRBD2

CDR3nt: TGCAGCGCGTGGGACAGGGTGGCCACTGAAGCTTTCTTT
CDR3aa: CSAWDRVATEAFF
len: 13
j_gene: TRBJ1-1
abundance: .
v_gene: TRBV29-1
d_gene: TRBD1

CDR3nt: TGTGCCAGCCGAGACACTCTCTACGAGCAGTACTTC
CDR3aa: CASRDTLYEQYF
len: 12
j_gene: TRBJ2-7
abundance: .
v_gene: TRBV28
d_gene: .

CDR3nt: TGTGCCAGCAGGCTGGACGAAGGTAATGAAAAACTGTTTTTT
CDR3aa: CASRLDEGNEKLFF
len: 14
j_gene: TRBJ1-4
abundance: .
v_gene: TRBV6-5
d_gene: .

CDR3nt: TGTGCCAGCAGCTTCCCACAGGCCCGCACTGAAGCTTTCTTT
CDR3aa: CASSFPQARTEAFF
len: 14
j_gene: TRBJ1-1
abundance: .
v_gene: TRBV7-2
d_gene: .

CDR3nt: TGTGCCAGCAGTTCGGGACTAGCGGGGGGCCGCACAGATACGCAGTATTTT
CDR3aa: CASSSGLAGGRTDTQYF
len: 17
j_gene: TRBJ2-3
abundance: .
v_gene: TRBV11-3
d_gene: TRBD2

CDR3nt: TGTGCCAGCAGTTTAACCCCTGACAGGGGAGTGTGGGACACCGGGGAGCTGTTTTTT
CDR3aa: CASSLTPDRGVWDTGELFF
len: 19
j_gene: TRBJ2-2
abundance: .
v_gene: TRBV27
d_gene: TRBD1

CDR3nt: TGTGCCAGCAGTCCAGGACAGGGGTTGAACACTGAAGCTTTCTTT
CDR3aa: CASSPGQGLNTEAFF
len: 15
j_gene: TRBJ1-1
abundance: .
v_gene: TRBV6-5
d_gene: TRBD1